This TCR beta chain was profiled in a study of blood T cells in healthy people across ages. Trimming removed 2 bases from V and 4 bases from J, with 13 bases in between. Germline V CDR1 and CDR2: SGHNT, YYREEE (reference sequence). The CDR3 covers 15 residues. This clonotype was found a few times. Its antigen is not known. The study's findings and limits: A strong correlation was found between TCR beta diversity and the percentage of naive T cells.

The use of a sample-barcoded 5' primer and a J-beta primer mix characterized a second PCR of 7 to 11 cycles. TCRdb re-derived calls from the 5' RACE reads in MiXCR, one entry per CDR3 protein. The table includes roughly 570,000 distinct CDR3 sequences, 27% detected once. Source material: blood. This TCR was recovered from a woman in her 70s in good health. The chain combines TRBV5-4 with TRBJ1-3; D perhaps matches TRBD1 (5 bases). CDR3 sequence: CASSLLTAAGNTIYF. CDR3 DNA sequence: TGTGCCAGCAGCTTACTGACAGCGGCCGGAAACACCATATATTTT.